Sequencing of this T cell receptor beta chain was carried out in a study of Graves' ophthalmopathy and Graves' hyperthyroidism. Study-level points and caveats: Ophthalmopathy versus stable hyperthyroidism: 13-signature model gave around 85% sensitivity, less than 82% specificity. The model forecast ophthalmopathy progression, reaching roughly 64% sensitivity and around 75% specificity.

The V gene lost 2 bases and the J gene lost 9 bases, with 17 bases spanning the gap. The germline V gene has CDR1 SGHTA and CDR2 FQGNSA. The CDR3 loop spans 15 amino acids. Amplification targeted the TCR beta CDR3 regions, with RNA transcripts as the source material. Second-round multiplex PCR followed a first-round RT-PCR using HTBI primers. TCRdb independently ran MiXCR on the multiplex PCR reads; one entry per CDR3 protein. Among hundreds of thousands of distinct CDR3 sequences listed, 20% to 25% were seen once. The study excluded patients with other autoimmune diseases, uncontrolled infections, pregnancy or lactation. Diagnosis was based on clinical symptoms, serum thyroxine, TRAb, thyroid ultrasound and orbital computed tomography. This clonotype was counted at least ten times. What it binds is unknown.

The V and J genes are TRBV7-2 and TRBJ1-5; possibly TRBD1 for D (6 bases). This receptor was taken from a young woman with stable Graves' hyperthyroidism. Some clones in this sample may be carry-over from other donors' samples. Sample: peripheral blood. CDR3 nucleotides: TGTGCCAGCAGCTTATCGTGGCAGGGGCCACGGCCCCAGCATTTT. It specifies CASSLSWQGPRPQHF.